This TCR beta chain was observed in a study of shared clonotypes between healthy human individuals. Study conclusions and caveats: Measured sharing among donors was expected to vary with sequencing depth. Represented diversity, genetic and exposure-history alike, was limited by few donors. In the sorted subsets, rarefaction showed sequencing was incomplete despite large depth.

Clones were sequenced by immunoSEQ multiplex PCR, and TCRdb holds only the in-frame ones, with some missing. The data show approximately 2.3 million clones, more than 80% seen once. The V end lost 6 bases, the J end lost 0 bases, and 14 bases lay between the germline ends. Germline CDR1 and CDR2: MNHEY and SVGAGI. The length of the CDR3 is 15 residues. The authors divided CD4+ cells into CD45RA+ naive and CD45RA-negative memory subsets. Of note for this clone: Its antigen remains unknown.

This TCR was recovered from a young man in good health. Some clones in this sample may be carry-over from other donors' samples. The specimen sequenced was naive CD4+ T cells from PBMCs. Noted subset: CD45RA+ positively selected. The chain combines TRBV6-5 with TRBJ1-1; the D gene is possibly TRBD1 (6 bases). The chain's CDR3 is CASSRNREMNTEAFF. CDR3 DNA: TGTGCCAGCAGCCGCAACAGGGAAATGAACACTGAAGCTTTCTTT.